The present TCR beta chain was sequenced within a study of blood T cell repertoires in COVID-19 (dated by TCRdb to the early 2020s). Study-level background: The collaborator samples originated in the United States, Italy and Spain and spanned the acute and convalescent phases of COVID-19. The prospective study material was composed of cDNA or gDNA derived from T cells, B-cell-depleted T cells, or PBMCs. Deeply sampled blood TCRbeta repertoires from subjects exposed to, actively infected with, or recovered from COVID-19 were included in the dataset. A freely available public database, intended as a resource for researchers studying the immune response to SARS-CoV-2, is where the repertoires were released. Samples came from the ongoing ImmuneRACE study (first 160 participants) plus 1,254 subjects from 6 global collaborators. The sample metadata nearly always contained a de-identified subject ID, COVID-19 status, age in years and sex. Where available, HLA class I and class II types were obtained from metadata supplied by the sample provider rather than from assay-based typing.

One collaborating source in Seattle enrolled patients while the patients were actively infected and followed the patients over time throughout the course of disease. The collaborating institutions used their own protocols to collect whole blood in K2EDTA tubes. For TCRbeta analysis, collaborators shipped samples as frozen whole blood, isolated PBMCs, or DNA extracted from either of those sample types. TCRbeta CDR3 regions were amplified from genomic DNA by means of the immunoSEQ Assay, a bias-controlled multiplex PCR. The authors processed their data as follows. Within the assay, amplification of reference gene primers was used to estimate how many nucleated cells each sample contained. To quantify the absolute abundance of each unique TCRbeta CDR3 rearrangement, sequence reads were collapsed and filtered. For each sample, productive Simpson clonality was calculated as the square root of Simpson's diversity index over productive rearrangements. This is the immuneACCESS table as TCRdb keeps it, with only in-frame sequences that have V and J called. A part of the clones is gone; compared with another copy, unresolved V genes explain less than half, and the rest is unexplained. Clone size and V and J calls were adopted from that table, with D and trimming inferred from the DNA. The sample table shows some 74,000 clones, and approximately 89% are seen once. In total, the top ten clones hold approximately 2.8% of the sample.

In its sample, this clone was seen once. Its antigen is unknown. One base away there is no much larger clone; base qualities are not given. What the study reported, not specific to this receptor: How much clinical and demographic metadata was included differed by source and by participant, and the metadata was provided uncurated.

The CDR3 runs 16 amino acids, cysteine and phenylalanine included. The only DNA kept is the CDR3, 48 bases in frame from the first base. According to the germline V gene (reference sequence), CDR1 reads PRHDT and CDR2 reads FYEKMQ. Trimming at the junction amounts to 4 bases on V and 2 bases on J, and the germline ends lie 16 bases apart. Recombination connected TRBV13 to TRBJ2-3, and TRBD2 may be the D gene, going by 5 matching bases. The source is a man between 50 and 59 years old with COVID-19, enrolled during active disease. The specimen sequenced was peripheral blood. The CDR3 has the sequence CASSYLGGSLTDTQYF. The DNA reads TGTGCCAGCAGCTACCTTGGCGGGTCCCTCACAGATACGCAGTATTTT.